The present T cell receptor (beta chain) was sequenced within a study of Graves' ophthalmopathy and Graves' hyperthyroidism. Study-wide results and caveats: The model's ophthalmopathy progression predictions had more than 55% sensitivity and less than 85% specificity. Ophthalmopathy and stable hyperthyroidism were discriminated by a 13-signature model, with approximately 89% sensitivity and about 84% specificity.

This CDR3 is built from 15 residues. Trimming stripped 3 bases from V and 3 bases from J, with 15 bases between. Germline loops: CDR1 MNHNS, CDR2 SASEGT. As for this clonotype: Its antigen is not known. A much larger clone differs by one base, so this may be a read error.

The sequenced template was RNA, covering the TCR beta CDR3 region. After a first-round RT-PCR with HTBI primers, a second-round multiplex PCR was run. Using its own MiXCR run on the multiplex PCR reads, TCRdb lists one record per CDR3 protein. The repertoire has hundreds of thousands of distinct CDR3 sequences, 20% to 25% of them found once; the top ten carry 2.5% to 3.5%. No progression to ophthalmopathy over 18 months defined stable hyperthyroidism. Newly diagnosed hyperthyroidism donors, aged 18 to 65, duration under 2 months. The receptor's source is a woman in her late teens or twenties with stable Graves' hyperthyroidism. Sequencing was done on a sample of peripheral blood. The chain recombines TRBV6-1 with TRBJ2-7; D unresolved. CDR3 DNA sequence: TGTGCCAGCAGTGAGATGTGGGATAGCTTCTACGAGCAGTACTTC. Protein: CASSEMWDSFYEQYF.